The T cell receptor (beta chain) described here comes from a study of blood T cell repertoires in COVID-19. Study overall: The samples span acute and convalescent COVID-19 from the United States, Italy and Spain.

Generated by immunoSEQ multiplex PCR, the TCRdb table keeps only in-frame clones and is missing some. The sample includes hundreds of thousands of clones, about four fifths of them seen just once. The clonotype originates from a woman aged 50 to 60 who had recovered from COVID-19. Sequenced: peripheral blood.

The CDR3 nucleotides are TGTGCCAGCAGCTTGACGGGGGACTATGGCTACACCTTC. Its protein is CASSLTGDYGYTF. This chain connects TRBV5-5 to TRBJ1-2, with a possible D match to TRBD1 (5 bases). Between the trimmed V and J ends, which lost 1 base and 3 bases, there was a span of 7 bases. CDR1 SGHKS and CDR2 YYEKEE come from the germline V gene (reference sequence). CDR3 length equals 13 residues.